This T cell receptor (beta chain) stems from a study of cytomegalovirus exposure and HLA in healthy donors. Study at large: Unique TCR beta sequences numbering 120 million or so came from around 180 million T cells in an earlier analysis. Overall study results and limits: HLA-A and HLA-B allele assignments for most subjects were reportedly predicted accurately using TCR beta sequences.

There are a few counts of this clone. Its target is not known. The CDR3 extends over 12 amino acids. Germline V gives CDR1 MRHNA, CDR2 SNTAGT. Between the trimmed V and J ends, which lost 6 bases and 7 bases, there was a span of 9 bases. The primer mix had 60 Vbeta and 13 Jbeta primers. The data were produced by immunoSEQ multiplex PCR, yet TCRdb's version contains in-frame clones alone and is incomplete. Of some 180,000 clones detected, around 90% appear once; the ten largest clones hold 1% to 1.4%. The source material was PBMCs. The rearrangement links TRBV6-4 to TRBJ2-2, with D hard to call. This TCR derives from a boy between 2 and 10 years old in good health and CMV-seronegative. The CDR3 sequence: CASSAVGGELFF. DNA of the CDR3: TGTGCCAGCAGCGCGGTTGGCGGGGAGCTGTTTTTT.